A selection of T cell receptor beta chains follows, all from one sample in a study of control samples from healthy donors and cancer patients. The data were produced by immunoSEQ multiplex PCR, yet TCRdb's version contains in-frame clones alone and is incomplete. The sample shows about 80,000 clones, approximately 89% of them seen only once. Sequencing input: blood. The source of these receptors is a man aged 45-65 years in good health. Both conserved end residues are trimmed from each CDR3. D genes are given only for firm matches.

TRBV5-4,TRBD1,TRBJ2-2,ASPADRDGLAGELF
TRBV14,.,TRBJ2-5,ASSQGNRANQETQY
TRBV14,.,TRBJ1-5,ASSLESGGWTQPQH
TRBV2,.,TRBJ1-3,ASSVGSHGNTIY
TRBV30,TRBD1,TRBJ2-2,AWRGPAWQGASTGELF
TRBV18,.,TRBJ2-4,ASSPSDGIAKNIQY
TRBV11-3,.,TRBJ2-7,ASSLGLGTHEQY
TRBV21-1,.,TRBJ2-1,ASSGDRGHLNSYNEQF
TRBV5-5,.,TRBJ1-4,ASSFVNEKLF
TRBV11-2,.,TRBJ2-2,ASSLGQARTGELF
TRBV6-4,.,TRBJ1-1,ASSDEITEAF
TRBV3-1/TRBV3-2,TRBD1,TRBJ1-1,ASSQRDREAF
TRBV19,.,TRBJ2-5,ASSIGGRETQY
TRBV9,TRBD1,TRBJ2-1,ASSERTGGNEQF
TRBV19,TRBD2,TRBJ2-1,ASSSSGLAVYNEQF
TRBV11-2,TRBD1,TRBJ1-6,ASSQGTASSYNSPLH
TRBV5-1,TRBD1,TRBJ1-6,ASSLSTGSSSPLH
TRBV24-1,.,TRBJ2-3,ATSDSYGTDTQY
TRBV13,TRBD1,TRBJ2-5,ASSSGDSQETQY
TRBV18,.,TRBJ1-2,ASSPPLPEDDYGYT
TRBV5-5,.,TRBJ1-1,ASSLWTVNTEAF
TRBV4-2,.,TRBJ2-7,ASSQDSLSAVGISSYEQY
TRBV19,.,TRBJ1-1,ASSRGQLNTEAF
TRBV4-1,.,TRBJ2-7,ASSQVSETVGEQY
TRBV10-2,.,TRBJ1-2,ASSESQQGGGYT
TRBV30,.,TRBJ1-2,AWGVRRDGYT
TRBV15,TRBD1,TRBJ1-2,ATSRDARGRGYGYT
TRBV29-1,TRBD2,TRBJ2-3,SVDKRTSGAFRGTQY
TRBV5-4,TRBD2,TRBJ2-2,ASSPLAGVGTGELF
TRBV7-9,.,TRBJ2-7,ASSFGQPSYEQY
TRBV12-3/TRBV12-4,.,TRBJ2-1,ASRVLYEQF
TRBV24-1,.,TRBJ1-1,ATSWGDTEAF
TRBV5-5,.,TRBJ1-1,ASSLGPNTEAF
TRBV10-3,TRBD1,TRBJ1-1,AIAEGAGGNTEAF
TRBV19,.,TRBJ1-4,ASSIRPGKNEKLF
TRBV19,.,TRBJ1-2,ASSTDKSQRASDT
TRBV6-1,.,TRBJ1-2,ASSEAWHLYGYT
TRBV21-1,.,TRBJ1-5,ASSKVNDGWPQH
TRBV11-3,TRBD2,TRBJ2-1,ASSLGRGGRYEQF
TRBV7-7,TRBD1,TRBJ2-7,ASSPGTGGGYEQY
TRBV19,.,TRBJ1-1,ASSPGQSLNTEAF
TRBV5-4,.,TRBJ2-1,ASSLDPSSREF
TRBV7-6,TRBD1,TRBJ1-2,ASSLAGTDYGYT
TRBV7-9,.,TRBJ2-7,ASSLIRGRFSSYEQY
TRBV21-1,.,TRBJ1-5,ASSNRGGLGQPQH
TRBV6-1,TRBD1,TRBJ1-1,ASSETGGWTEAF
TRBV19,.,TRBJ2-2,ASSIGTGELF
TRBV5-1,.,TRBJ2-1,ASSSLASTGGSYNEQF
TRBV15,.,TRBJ1-6,ATSELRDPNSPLH
TRBV6-5,.,TRBJ1-2,ASSYRGREGYT
TRBV5-8,.,TRBJ1-1,ASSFPGTLNTEAF
TRBV11-2,.,TRBJ2-1,ASSLWTGEKQF
TRBV13,.,TRBJ2-7,ASSLGRGPWKY
TRBV19,TRBD1,TRBJ2-3,ASSISAGTGGRDTQY
TRBV7-2,.,TRBJ2-3,ASSYPASQSTDTQY
TRBV7-6,.,TRBJ1-6,ASSLVQSPNSPLH
TRBV6-6,.,TRBJ1-5,ASTLNGGQPQH
TRBV10-3,.,TRBJ1-2,ATTFFRDANYGYT
TRBV5-5,.,TRBJ1-2,ASSYYGARVEDGYT